What follows is one T cell receptor (beta chain) and its context. Its target is not known. Via MiXCR, TCRdb re-called the RACE reads, giving one row per CDR3 protein. Of 90,000 to 110,000 distinct CDR3 sequences detected, roughly 10% appear once; the ten largest clones hold 3.1%. This record comes from a study of human T cells and chemical hapten exposure. Study details: Diphenylcyclopropenone was applied weekly to patients' scalps across the roughly 23-week study. The study enrolled mostly female patients with alopecia areata, totalis or universalis.

Germline V gene data show CDR1 as MDHEN and CDR2 as SYDVKM. V lost 4 bases, J lost 0 bases, and 8 bases stayed unmatched. The CDR3 totals 16 residues. General study points: Unchanged with DPC sensitization were TCRs above 1 in 1000 frequency. Significantly more large CDR3 similarity clusters were formed by expanded TCRs than by controls.

Time point denoted: patch test 2, 6 weeks after DPC sensitization. The treatment denotes: therapeutic diphenylcyclopropenone sensitization with weekly scalp DPC. The sequence was obtained from a woman in her 40s with alopecia areata. Some clones in this sample may be carry-over from other donors' samples. This material consisted of whole blood, taken in connection with sensitization to the hapten diphenylcyclopropenone (DPC). The chain joins TRBV28 to TRBJ2-7; 8 bases align to TRBD1. CDR3 loop: CASSSPNRGISYEQYF. The CDR3 DNA is TGTGCCAGCAGTTCTCCAAACAGGGGGATCTCCTACGAGCAGTACTTC.